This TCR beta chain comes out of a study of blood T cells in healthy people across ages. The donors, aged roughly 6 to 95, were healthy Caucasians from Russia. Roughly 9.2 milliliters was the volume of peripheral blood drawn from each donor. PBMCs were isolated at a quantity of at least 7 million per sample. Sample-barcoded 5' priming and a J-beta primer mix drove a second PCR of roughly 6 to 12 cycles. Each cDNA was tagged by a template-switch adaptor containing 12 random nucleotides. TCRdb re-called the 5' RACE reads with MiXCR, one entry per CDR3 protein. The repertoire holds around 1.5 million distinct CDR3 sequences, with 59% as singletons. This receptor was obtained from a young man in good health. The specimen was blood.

CDR3 sequence: CASRLWELNTEAFF. The CDR3 DNA reads as TGTGCCAGCAGGCTCTGGGAGTTGAACACTGAAGCTTTCTTT. V usage is TRBV6-5 and J usage is TRBJ1-1; D remains unclear. From germline, CDR1 is MNHEY and CDR2 SVGAGI. The V and J ends lost 6 bases and 0 bases respectively, with 11 bases between them. The length of the CDR3 is 14 residues.